One and the same sample provided the 29 T cell receptor beta chains below, sequenced in a study of early T cells in non-severe SARS-CoV-2 infection. TCRdb used MiXCR to reprocess the 5' RACE reads, holding one entry per CDR3 protein. The sample holds around 70,000 distinct CDR3 sequences, roughly 10% seen once. The material sequenced was whole blood. Every receptor here comes from an adult who was a healthcare worker with PCR-confirmed SARS-CoV-2 infection or an uninfected control (not recorded which).

This clonotype was detected ten times or more. V and J are TRBV7-9 and TRBJ2-2, with 8 bases identical to TRBD2. V shed 2 bases, J shed 4 bases, and the junction held 3 bases outside the gene matches. The germline gives CDR1 SEHNR, CDR2 FQNEAQ (reference sequence). CDR3 length equals 15 residues. The CDR3 DNA reads TGTGCCAGCAGCTTATGGACTAGCCCCACCGGGGAGCTGTTTTTT. Its translation is CASSLWTSPTGELFF.

At least ten counts were recorded for this clonotype. The CDR3 here is CASSWGRGAYEQYF. CDR3 coding DNA: TGTGCCAGCAGTTGGGGGCGGGGGGCCTACGAGCAGTACTTC. The chain recombines TRBV12-3 or TRBV12-4 with TRBJ2-7; 8 bases line up with TRBD2. Germline trimming cut 4 bases from V and 2 bases from J; bases unmatched to any gene: 4. CDR3 size: 14 residues.

This clonotype was counted many times. The V call is TRBV24-1, the J call TRBJ2-1; TRBD1 agrees at 7 bases. The CDR3 is made up of 16 amino acids. Germline CDR1 KGHDR, CDR2 SFDVKD. V was pared by 0 bases and J by 6 bases, with 7 bases of the junction left unmatched. For the CDR3, the DNA is TGTGCCACCAGTGATTTGAGCGGACAGGCCGGCAATGAGCAGTTCTTC. Its translation: CATSDLSGQAGNEQFF.

This clonotype has at least ten counts. V is TRBV15 and J is TRBJ2-7; D not resolved. Germline V gene data show CDR1 as LNHNV and CDR2 as YYDKDF (reference sequence). CDR3 length: 16 residues. Trimming removed 0 bases from V and 0 bases from J, with 12 bases in between. In DNA form, the CDR3 reads TGTGCCACCAGCAGAGATGTTTTGCGGCACTCCTACGAGCAGTACTTC. Its translation is CATSRDVLRHSYEQYF.

This clonotype was found a few times. An end of the junction does not agree with germline; a read error may underlie this. This chain uses TRBV7-9 with TRBJ1-1; tentative D call: TRBD1 (6 bases). In germline, CDR1 is SEHNR, CDR2 FQNEAQ (reference sequence). The CDR3 covers 16 residues. This CDR3 is CTSSLGGNPPNTEAFF. The CDR3 DNA follows: TGTACCAGCAGCTTAGGGGGTAACCCCCCTAACACTGAAGCTTTCTTT. The full variable domain, with the rest looked up from reference TRBV7-9 and TRBJ1-1, is DTGVSQNPRHKITKRGQNVTFRCDPISEHNRLYWYRQTLGQGPEFLTYFQNEAQLEKSRLLSDRFSAERPKGSFSTLEIQRTEQGDSAMYLCTSSLGGNPPNTEAFFGQGTRLTVV.

This clonotype was counted many times. The rearrangement links TRBV7-2 to TRBJ2-1; 10 bases are a match to TRBD2. V shed 5 bases and J 5 bases; nucleotides not matched to a gene: 9. In germline, CDR1 is SGHTA, CDR2 FQGNSA. The CDR3 spans 16 residues. The CDR3 is CASSRVAGGGNNEQFF. CDR3 sequence (DNA): TGTGCCAGCAGCCGCGTAGCGGGAGGAGGGAACAATGAGCAGTTCTTC.

The genes are TRBV20-1 and TRBJ2-1; D is possibly TRBD2 (6 bases). The germline gives CDR1 DFQATT, CDR2 SNEGSKA (reference sequence). The CDR3 consists of 16 residues. With 5 bases removed from V and 1 base from J, the gap between germline ends came to 18 bases. Here the CDR3 reads CSAYAVGGPSYNEQFF. The DNA of the CDR3 is TGCAGTGCTTACGCGGTAGGAGGGCCTTCCTACAATGAGCAGTTCTTC.

The table lists this clonotype with a few counts. This chain connects TRBV13 to TRBJ2-2; D is possibly TRBD2 (6 bases). The V end was cut by 2 bases, the J end by 1 base, with 8 bases between. Germline CDR1 PRHDT, CDR2 FYEKMQ (reference sequence). CDR3 length: 15 amino acids. The CDR3 coding sequence is TGTGCCAGCAGCTTATGGCGGGAGAACACCGGGGAGCTGTTTTTT. It is translated as CASSLWRENTGELFF.

The genes are TRBV2 and TRBJ2-3; TRBD2 matches at 8 bases. The CDR3 sequence is 14 residues long. CDR1 and CDR2 from the germline V gene are SNHLY and FYNNEI. V was clipped by 6 bases and J by 0 bases; unmatched bases: 2. As DNA, the CDR3 is TGTGCCAGCAGGACTAGCGCTAGCACAGATACGCAGTATTTT. Protein sequence: CASRTSASTDTQYF.

This clonotype was found many times. This rearrangement joins TRBV20-1 to TRBJ1-1, with D perhaps TRBD1 (5 bases). This CDR3 comprises 18 residues. The V and J ends lost 3 bases and 3 bases respectively, with 26 bases between them. In germline, CDR1 is DFQATT, CDR2 SNEGSKA (reference sequence). CDR3 sequence: CSASDFRTHPVMDTEAFF. The CDR3 nucleotides read TGCAGTGCTAGTGATTTCCGGACACACCCCGTTATGGACACTGAAGCTTTCTTT.

This clonotype was picked up many times. The chain couples TRBV6-6 to TRBJ1-4; D unresolved. Germline-derived CDR1 and CDR2 are MNHNY and SVGAGI (reference sequence). The CDR3 covers 13 residues. V lost 0 bases, J lost 12 bases, and 11 bases lay in between. The CDR3: CASSYSGGRELFF. CDR3 bases: TGTGCCAGCAGTTACTCTGGCGGACGGGAACTGTTTTTT.

The chain employs TRBV7-3 and TRBJ2-1, with 11 bases that match TRBD2. The CDR3 has 15 amino acids. V lost 5 bases, J lost 8 bases, and 8 bases stayed unmatched. The V gene's germline CDR1 is SGHTA and CDR2 FQGTGA. Here the CDR3 reads CASSPRLAGPYEQFF. CDR3 in DNA: TGTGCCAGCAGCCCCCGACTAGCGGGGCCCTATGAGCAGTTCTTC.

The chain combines TRBV19 with TRBJ2-1, with 11 bases that match TRBD1. J was trimmed by 6 bases and V by 4 bases; bases with no gene match: 5. Germline values: CDR1 LNHDA, CDR2 SQIVND (reference sequence). The CDR3 is 15 residues long. CDR3 region: CASSTGQGAPNEQFF. The CDR3 DNA reads TGTGCCAGTAGTACCGGACAGGGGGCTCCCAATGAGCAGTTCTTC.

This chain links TRBV7-9 with TRBJ2-3, with D possibly TRBD2 on 6 matching bases. The CDR3 runs to 23 residues. In germline, CDR1 is SEHNR, CDR2 FQNEAQ (reference sequence). Between the trimmed V and J ends, which lost 3 bases and 1 base, there was a span of 35 bases. The CDR3 DNA sequence: TGTGCCAGCAGCTTCTTCAACCCACATCCTCGGCCGGGAGTAGGAGATGGCACAGATACGCAGTATTTT. This sequence encodes CASSFFNPHPRPGVGDGTDTQYF.

This clonotype was recorded a few times. V and J are TRBV7-2 and TRBJ1-5; maybe TRBD1 (5 bases). Trimming removed 5 bases from V and 4 bases from J, with 12 bases in between. Germline lookup yields CDR1 SGHTA and CDR2 FQGNSA. This CDR3 is 14 amino acids long. The CDR3 DNA is TGTGCCAGCAGCCACCGGGACTCAAATCAGCCCCAGCATTTT. Its protein product is CASSHRDSNQPQHF.

CDR3 coding DNA: TGTGCCAGCAGCCAAGACGAAAGCTCCTACGAGCAGTACTTC. Translating it yields CASSQDESSYEQYF. The chain is built from TRBV3-1 and TRBJ2-7, with unresolved D. The germline gives CDR1 LGHDT, CDR2 YNNKEL (reference sequence). This CDR3 has 14 residues. Trimming stripped 0 bases from V and 0 bases from J, with 6 bases between.

This clonotype was seen a handful of times. The chain employs TRBV5-1 and TRBJ2-1; D not certain. The CDR3 loop spans 16 amino acids. V lost 4 bases, J lost 0 bases, and 14 bases lay in between. In germline, CDR1 is SGHRS, CDR2 YFSETQ. In DNA, the CDR3 is TGCGCCAGCAGCCCGGGTTCGGGCAGCTCCTACAATGAGCAGTTCTTC. This sequence encodes CASSPGSGSSYNEQFF. Full variable domain (rest looked up from reference TRBV5-1 and TRBJ2-1): KAGVTQTPRYLIKTRGQQVTLSCSPISGHRSVSWYQQTPGQGLQFLFEYFSETQRNKGNFPGRFSGRQFSNSRSEMNVSTLELGDSALYLCASSPGSGSSYNEQFFGPGTRLTVL.

The chain is built from TRBV10-1 and TRBJ1-3, with unresolved D. V was shortened by 3 bases and J by 1 base, with 13 bases between the two germline ends. This CDR3 is built from 16 residues. Germline V gives CDR1 WNHNN, CDR2 SYGVQD (reference sequence). CDR3 nucleotide sequence: TGCGCCAGCAGTGATCTCCCCGGACCTTCTGGAAACACCATATATTTT. Encoded protein: CASSDLPGPSGNTIYF.

There are a few counts of this clonotype. The rearrangement links TRBV5-1 to TRBJ2-7; TRBD2 matches at 15 bases. Germline V lookup: CDR1 SGHRS, CDR2 YFSETQ. The V segment lost 3 bases and the J segment 7 bases; nucleotides outside the gene matches: 11. This CDR3 has 17 residues. CDR3 nucleotide sequence: TGCGCCAGCAGCTCCGGGACTAGCGGGAGGCATGGGGGAGAGCAGTACTTC. It encodes CASSSGTSGRHGGEQYF.

DNA of the CDR3: TGCGCCAGCAGAAGCGGGAACCTGGGGGAGCAGTACTTC. Its translation: CASRSGNLGEQYF. V and J are TRBV10-2 and TRBJ2-7, with 7 bases aligning to TRBD2. Losses at the gene ends were 6 bases for V and 7 bases for J; bases not matched to a gene: 9. From germline, CDR1 is WSHSY and CDR2 SAAADI. There are 13 residues in the CDR3.

This clonotype was observed a handful of times. This chain joins TRBV10-3 and TRBJ2-7, with 8 bases matching TRBD1. Germline loops: CDR1 ENHRY, CDR2 SYGVKD. The V segment lost 3 bases and the J segment 6 bases; nucleotides outside the gene matches: 7. The CDR3 length is 14 residues. CDR3 coding DNA: TGTGCCATCAGTGACCGGACAGGGACAGGCGAGCAGTACTTC. Translation gives CAISDRTGTGEQYF.

This sequence joins TRBV20-1 and TRBJ2-5; 10 nucleotides agree with TRBD2. Germline values: CDR1 DFQATT, CDR2 SNEGSKA (reference sequence). The V segment lost 0 bases and the J segment 2 bases; nucleotides outside the gene matches: 6. CDR3 length equals 16 residues. The CDR3 DNA reads TGCAGTGCTAGAGATATCCTAGCGGGAGAGCAAGAGACCCAGTACTTC. Encoded protein: CSARDILAGEQETQYF.

This clonotype was counted a few times. This chain uses TRBV29-1 with TRBJ1-1; D perhaps matches TRBD1 (6 bases). The CDR3 loop spans 13 amino acids. V shed 4 bases and J shed 0 bases, with 9 bases lying between them. Germline V gives CDR1 SQVTM, CDR2 ANQGSEA. CDR3 sequence: CSVAGAMNTEAFF. CDR3 coding DNA: TGCAGCGTTGCGGGGGCCATGAACACTGAAGCTTTCTTT.

The rearrangement joins TRBV5-1 to TRBJ2-3, with 7 bases that match TRBD1. The CDR3 runs 15 residues. J was trimmed by 3 bases and V by 4 bases; bases with no gene match: 8. CDR1 is SGHRS, CDR2 YFSETQ, per germline. The CDR3 loop is CASSQGDPRTDTQYF. CDR3 DNA: TGCGCCAGCAGCCAGGGGGACCCACGAACAGATACGCAGTATTTT.

This clonotype was found once. The V call is TRBV13, the J call TRBJ1-1; D call uncertain. This CDR3 is 10 amino acids long. The V end lost 5 bases, the J end lost 11 bases, and 9 bases lay between the germline ends. Germline V gives CDR1 PRHDT, CDR2 FYEKMQ (reference sequence). This chain's CDR3 is CASSNPWAFF. As DNA, the CDR3 is TGTGCCAGCAGCAACCCTTGGGCTTTCTTT.

This clonotype was observed a few times. This rearrangement joins TRBV20-1 to TRBJ2-7, with 14 bases that match TRBD2. Unmatched junction bases numbered 4, after V lost 1 base and J lost 2 bases. The CDR3 loop spans 16 amino acids. Germline CDR1 and CDR2: DFQATT and SNEGSKA (reference sequence). The CDR3 coding sequence is TGCAGTGCTAGAGTGGGACTAGCGGGAGACACCTACGAGCAGTACTTC. Protein product: CSARVGLAGDTYEQYF.

This chain links TRBV7-6 with TRBJ2-5; D perhaps matches TRBD1 (6 bases). The germline V gene encodes CDR1 SGHVS and CDR2 FNYEAQ. The V end was cut by 4 bases, the J end by 1 base, with 10 bases between. The CDR3 loop spans 14 amino acids. Here the CDR3 DNA reads TGTGCCAGCAGCTCCTGGACAGTCCAAGAGACCCAGTACTTC. The encoded protein is CASSSWTVQETQYF.

The genes are TRBV5-1 and TRBJ1-6; 9 bases map to TRBD1. The CDR3 consists of 14 residues. Germline V gene lookup returns CDR1 SGHRS and CDR2 YFSETQ. V was clipped by 6 bases and J by 8 bases; unmatched bases: 6. The CDR3: CASTEQGADSPLHF. In nucleotides, the CDR3 is TGCGCCAGCACCGAACAGGGGGCGGATTCACCCCTCCACTTT.

In its sample, this clonotype was seen many times. V is TRBV16 and J is TRBJ1-4; D uncertain. CDR3 length: 14 amino acids. Trimming stripped 6 bases from V and 2 bases from J, with 10 bases between. The germline gives CDR1 KGHSY, CDR2 FQNENV. The CDR3 loop is CASSPGRTNEKLFF. Here the CDR3 DNA reads TGTGCCAGCAGTCCTGGGCGGACTAATGAAAAACTGTTTTTT.